These T cell receptor beta chains were read from a single sample in a study of Ad26.COV2.S vaccination and SARS-CoV-2 variants. Generated by immunoSEQ multiplex PCR, the TCRdb table keeps only in-frame clones and is missing some. The table has roughly 320,000 clones, about nine tenths seen once. Here the sequenced sample was peripheral blood, taken in a trial of Ad26.COV2.S vaccine versus placebo. The receptors were sampled from a person aged 18-65 years who received the Ad26.COV2.S COVID-19 vaccine or a placebo. CDR3s include the opening cysteine and the closing phenylalanine or tryptophan. Each record gives: V gene, clone size, J gene, D gene, CDR3 DNA, CDR3 protein. The D gene is left open where the match is weak. Not every row has a clone size; where given, it reads once, few, many or a size class.

>TRBV5-5|.|TRBJ2-3|TRBD1
TGTGCCAGCAGCGTAGGGGGCGGGTCCGGTACAGATACGCAGTATTTT
CASSVGGGSGTDTQYF
>TRBV7-2|.|TRBJ1-1|TRBD1
TGTGCCAGCAGCCAACGACAGGGAAACACTGAAGCTTTCTTT
CASSQRQGNTEAFF
>TRBV6-7|.|TRBJ2-1|.
TGTGCCAGCAGTCGGCAGTTCTTC
CASSRQFF
>TRBV4-3|.|TRBJ1-2|.
TGCGCCAGCAGCCAAGTTTGGCGGGATGGCTACACCTTC
CASSQVWRDGYTF
>TRBV18|.|TRBJ1-2|.
TGTGCCAGCTCACCACCGGCGGTTTATGGCTACACCTTC
CASSPPAVYGYTF
>TRBV25-1|.|TRBJ1-5|TRBD1
TGTGCCAGCAGTGAAGGGACAGGTTGGTACCAGCCCCAGCATTTT
CASSEGTGWYQPQHF
>TRBV5-1|.|TRBJ1-2|.
TGCGCCAGCAGCTTGGGACAGATAGCTAACTATGGCTACACCTTC
CASSLGQIANYGYTF
>TRBV30|few|TRBJ1-1|.
TGTGCCTGGATTAAGAACACTGAAGCTTTCTTT
CAWIKNTEAFF
>TRBV15|.|TRBJ1-1|.
TGTGCCACCAGCAGAGAGGCCGGCCGCAGTTATGAAGCTTTCTTT
CATSREAGRSYEAFF
>TRBV5-4|.|TRBJ2-7|.
TGTGCCAGCAGCTTGGACCGACTCTTAACCTACGAGCAGTACTTC
CASSLDRLLTYEQYF
>TRBV3-1/TRBV3-2|few|TRBJ1-1|.
TGTGCCAGCAGCCAAGCTGGACCTAACACTGAAGCTTTCTTT
CASSQAGPNTEAFF
>TRBV12-5|once|TRBJ2-5|TRBD1
TGTGCTAGTGCTTCCCCGGGACAGCAAGAGACCCAGTACTTC
CASASPGQQETQYF
>TRBV6-2/TRBV6-3|.|TRBJ2-2|.
TGTGCCAGCAGTTACCCGGGGGAGCAGACCGGGGAGCTGTTTTTT
CASSYPGEQTGELFF
>TRBV4-3|.|TRBJ1-1|.
TGCGCCAGCAGCACCGGAGGTATGATGGCTGAAGCTTTCTTT
CASSTGGMMAEAFF
>TRBV29-1|.|TRBJ2-7|.
TGCAGCGTTGGCGGAGGGGGCACCTACGAGCAGTACTTC
CSVGGGGTYEQYF
>TRBV5-1|.|TRBJ2-1|.
TGCGCCAGCAGCTTGGTCCCCTTTGGGGGCAATGAGCAGTTCTTC
CASSLVPFGGNEQFF
>TRBV18|.|TRBJ1-1|TRBD1
TGTGCCAGCTCACGAACGACAGGGGGCATTGAAGCTTTCTTT
CASSRTTGGIEAFF
>TRBV7-3|.|TRBJ1-1|.
TGTGCCAGCAGCTTAGGGACAAACACTGAAGCTTTCTTT
CASSLGTNTEAFF
>TRBV5-4|.|TRBJ1-1|TRBD1
TGTGCCAGCAGCTTGCAGGGGGTAGGCACTGAAGCTTTCTTT
CASSLQGVGTEAFF
>TRBV20-1|.|TRBJ2-7|.
TGCAGTGCTAGTGGCAGTTCCTACGAGCAGTACTTC
CSASGSSYEQYF
>TRBV30|.|TRBJ1-2|TRBD1
TGTGCCTGGAGTCCGGACAGGGCGGGTGGCTACACCTTC
CAWSPDRAGGYTF
>TRBV7-2|.|TRBJ2-2|.
TGTGCCAGCAGCTTAGCGCCGCGAGCCGGGGAGCTGTTTTTT
CASSLAPRAGELFF
>TRBV6-5|.|TRBJ2-2|.
TGTGCCAGCAGTTACGTACAGGGGAACACCGGGGAGCTGTTTTTT
CASSYVQGNTGELFF
>TRBV2|.|TRBJ1-1|.
TGTGCCAGCAGTGTATCGGCAGGAGCTTTCTTT
CASSVSAGAFF
>TRBV5-1|once|TRBJ1-1|.
TGCGCCAGCAGTGCGAGACAGATGAACACTGAAGCTTTCTTT
CASSARQMNTEAFF
>TRBV6-5|.|TRBJ1-4|TRBD1
TGTGCCAGCAGAAACACAGGGGTTCGAGAAAAACTGTTTTTT
CASRNTGVREKLFF
>TRBV9|.|TRBJ1-5|TRBD1
TGTGCCAGCAGCCGAACGCCTAGGACAGGGAGCGATCAGCCCCAGCATTTT
CASSRTPRTGSDQPQHF
>TRBV12-3/TRBV12-4|few|TRBJ1-1|TRBD1
TGTGCCAGCAGTTCAGGGGGAGGTACTGAAGCTTTCTTT
CASSSGGGTEAFF
>TRBV28|.|TRBJ1-5|TRBD1
TGTGCCAGCAGGCATACAGGGGATAATCAGCCCCAGCATTTT
CASRHTGDNQPQHF
>TRBV5-1|.|TRBJ1-2|TRBD1
TGCGCCAGCAGCACCGAATCCGGGACAGCCTTAAAATACTTC
CASSTESGTALKYF
>TRBV19|.|TRBJ2-2|TRBD2
TGTGCCAGTAGGGGGTTAGCGGGGGATGAGCGCACCGGGGAGCTGTTTTTT
CASRGLAGDERTGELFF
>TRBV7-9|.|TRBJ2-1|.
TGTGCCAGCAGCTTCAGTAGCTCCTACAATGAGCAGTTCTTC
CASSFSSSYNEQFF
>TRBV19|.|TRBJ2-1|.
TGTGCCAGTAGTGGGGGGCGAAGGAATGAGCAGTTCTTC
CASSGGRRNEQFF
>TRBV12-3/TRBV12-4|many|TRBJ1-1|.
TGTGCCAGCAGAGAAGGGGAGAACACTGAAGCTTTCTTT
CASREGENTEAFF
>TRBV4-1|.|TRBJ1-2|.
TGCGCCAGCAGCCAAAGTGGGTTGGGTGGCTACACCTTC
CASSQSGLGGYTF
>TRBV5-1|.|TRBJ2-7|TRBD2
TGCGCCAGCAGCTTGGAGGGGCTAGCGGGGCGCTACGAGCAGTACTTC
CASSLEGLAGRYEQYF
>TRBV15|.|TRBJ1-5|.
TGTGCCACCAGCAGAGATCAACAGGGAGGTCAGCCCCAGCATTTT
CATSRDQQGGQPQHF
>TRBV6-5|.|TRBJ1-1|.
TGTGCCAGCAGCGCAAGGGAGGTCACTGAAGCTTTCTTT
CASSAREVTEAFF
>TRBV27|.|TRBJ2-7|TRBD2
TGTGCCAGCAGTCTACGCAATATTGGGGGGGGCTACGAGCAGTACTTC
CASSLRNIGGGYEQYF
>TRBV4-3|.|TRBJ2-3|.
TGCGCCAGCAGCCAATTGGGACTTTCAGATACGCAGTATTTT
CASSQLGLSDTQYF
>TRBV12-5|.|TRBJ1-5|.
TGTGCTAGTGGTTTGGGGGAGACACTTAATCAGCCCCAGCATTTT
CASGLGETLNQPQHF
>TRBV7-6|.|TRBJ2-7|.
TGTGCCAGCAGCTTAGGGACAGCACCAGCCTACGAGCAGTACTTC
CASSLGTAPAYEQYF
>TRBV6-2/TRBV6-3|.|TRBJ2-2|TRBD1
TGTGCCAGCAGTTACCGGGGACAGGGAAGGAACACCGGGGAGCTGTTTTTT
CASSYRGQGRNTGELFF
>TRBV30|.|TRBJ1-2|.
TGTGCCTGGAGAGGGGACTCTAATGGCTACACCTTC
CAWRGDSNGYTF
>TRBV7-9|.|TRBJ2-7|.
TGTGCCAGCAGCCCCCGCGGGAAAACCTACGAGCAGTACTTC
CASSPRGKTYEQYF
>TRBV11-3|.|TRBJ2-2|.
TGTGCCAGCAGCTTAGAGGCAGGGGCCGTGGGAGGCACCGGGGAGCTGTTTTTT
CASSLEAGAVGGTGELFF
>TRBV3-1/TRBV3-2|.|TRBJ2-3|.
TGTGCCAGCAGCCAAAGATTACGGAGACAGGAAACGACAGATACGCAGTATTTT
CASSQRLRRQETTDTQYF
>TRBV30|.|TRBJ1-3|.
TGTGCCTGGAGTGTCGGTTCGAGCTCTGGAAACACCATATATTTT
CAWSVGSSSGNTIYF
>TRBV15|once|TRBJ1-6|TRBD1
TGTGCCACCAGCAGAGTTCTAGGACAGGGAAATTCACCCCTCCACTTT
CATSRVLGQGNSPLHF
>TRBV11-1|.|TRBJ2-5|TRBD1
TGTGCCAGCAGACAACAGGGGATGGAGACCCAGTACTTC
CASRQQGMETQYF
>TRBV29-1|.|TRBJ1-1|.
TGCAGCCCCACTTGGGGGGCTGAAGCTTTCTTT
CSPTWGAEAFF
>TRBV5-4|.|TRBJ2-5|TRBD1
TGTGCCAGCAGCCCGCCTGAGTACAGGGGGCCGACCGAAGGGACCCAGTACTTC
CASSPPEYRGPTEGTQYF
>TRBV5-1|.|TRBJ2-3|.
TGCGCCAGCAGCTTGATGGATTGGAGGGCGGGGGATACGCAGTATTTT
CASSLMDWRAGDTQYF